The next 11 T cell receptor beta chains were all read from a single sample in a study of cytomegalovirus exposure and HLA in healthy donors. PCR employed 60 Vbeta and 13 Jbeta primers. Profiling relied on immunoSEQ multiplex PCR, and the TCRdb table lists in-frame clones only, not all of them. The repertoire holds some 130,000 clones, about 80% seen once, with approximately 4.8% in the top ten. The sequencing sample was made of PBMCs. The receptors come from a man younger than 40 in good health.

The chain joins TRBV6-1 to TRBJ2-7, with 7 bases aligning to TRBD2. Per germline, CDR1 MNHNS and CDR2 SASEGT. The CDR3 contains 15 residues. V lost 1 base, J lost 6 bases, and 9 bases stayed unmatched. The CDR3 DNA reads TGTGCCAGCAGTGAAGGGGTAGGGGAGGGTTCCGAGCAGTACTTC. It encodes CASSEGVGEGSEQYF.

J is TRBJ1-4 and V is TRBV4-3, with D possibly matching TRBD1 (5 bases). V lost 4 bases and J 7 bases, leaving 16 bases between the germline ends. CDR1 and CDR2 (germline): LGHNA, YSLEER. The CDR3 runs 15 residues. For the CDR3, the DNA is TGCGCCAGCAGCCCAGGCTCGGGACTGGGTGAAAAACTGTTTTTT. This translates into CASSPGSGLGEKLFF.

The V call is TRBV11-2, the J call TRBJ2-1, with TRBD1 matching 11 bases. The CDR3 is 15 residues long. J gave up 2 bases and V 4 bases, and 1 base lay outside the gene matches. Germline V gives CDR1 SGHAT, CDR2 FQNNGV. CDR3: CASSWGQGAYNEQFF. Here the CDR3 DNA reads TGTGCCAGCAGCTGGGGACAGGGGGCCTACAATGAGCAGTTCTTC.

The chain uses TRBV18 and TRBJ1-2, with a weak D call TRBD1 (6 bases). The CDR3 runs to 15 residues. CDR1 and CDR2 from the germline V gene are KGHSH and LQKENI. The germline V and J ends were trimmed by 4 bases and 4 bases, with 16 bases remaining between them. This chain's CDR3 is CASSLSSTGSYGYTF. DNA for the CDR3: TGTGCCAGCTCACTTTCGTCCACAGGGTCCTATGGCTACACCTTC.

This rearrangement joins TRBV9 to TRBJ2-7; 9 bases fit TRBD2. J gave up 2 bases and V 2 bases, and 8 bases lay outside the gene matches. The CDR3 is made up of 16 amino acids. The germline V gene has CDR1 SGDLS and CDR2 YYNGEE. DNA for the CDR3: TGTGCCAGCAGCGTTAGCGGGAGTCCCCAAACCTACGAGCAGTACTTC. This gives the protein CASSVSGSPQTYEQYF. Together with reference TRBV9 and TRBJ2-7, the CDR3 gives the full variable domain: DSGVTQTPKHLITATGQRVTLRCSPRSGDLSVYWYQQSLDQGLQFLIQYYNGEERAKGNILERFSAQQFPDLHSELNLSSLELGDSALYFCASSVSGSPQTYEQYFGPGTRLTVT.

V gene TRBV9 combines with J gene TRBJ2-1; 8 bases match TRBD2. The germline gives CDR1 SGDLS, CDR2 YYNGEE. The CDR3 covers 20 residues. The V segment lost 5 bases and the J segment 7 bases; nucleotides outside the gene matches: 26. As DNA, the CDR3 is TGTGCCAGCAGTTACTCCCTATCGAGCGTTAAATCGCGGGAGGTTAATGAGCAGTTCTTC. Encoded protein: CASSYSLSSVKSREVNEQFF.

The CDR3 DNA reads as TGTGCCAGCTCTACAGGGATCGGGAATCAGCCCCAGCATTTT. This gives the protein CASSTGIGNQPQHF. The chain joins TRBV18 to TRBJ1-5; perhaps TRBD1 as D (6 bases). There are 14 residues in the CDR3. Deletions cut 6 bases from V and 4 bases from J, with 13 bases between. Germline-derived CDR1 and CDR2 are KGHSH and LQKENI. Using reference TRBV18 and TRBJ1-5 for the parts outside the CDR3, the full variable domain is NAGVMQNPRHLVRRRGQEARLRCSPMKGHSHVYWYRQLPEEGLKFMVYLQKENIIDESGMPKERFSAEFPKEGPSILRIQQVVRGDSAAYFCASSTGIGNQPQHFGDGTRLSIL.

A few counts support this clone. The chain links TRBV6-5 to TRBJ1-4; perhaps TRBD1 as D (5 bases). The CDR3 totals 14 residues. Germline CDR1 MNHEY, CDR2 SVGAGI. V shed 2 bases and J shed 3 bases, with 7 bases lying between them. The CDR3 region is CASSYGGANEKLFF. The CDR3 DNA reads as TGTGCCAGCAGTTACGGGGGGGCTAATGAAAAACTGTTTTTT.

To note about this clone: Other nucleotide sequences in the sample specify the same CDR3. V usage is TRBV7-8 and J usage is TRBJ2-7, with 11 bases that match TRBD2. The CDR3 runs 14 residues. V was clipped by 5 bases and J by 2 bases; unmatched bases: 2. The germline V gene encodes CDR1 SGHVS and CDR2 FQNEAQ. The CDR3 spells CASSLGLAAYEQYF. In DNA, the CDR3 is TGTGCCAGCAGCCTGGGACTAGCGGCCTACGAGCAGTACTTC.

Here the CDR3 reads CASRPRGGDTGELFF. DNA of the CDR3: TGCGCCAGCCGCCCTCGGGGGGGGGACACCGGGGAGCTGTTTTTT. J is TRBJ2-2 and V is TRBV5-1, with 8 positions matching TRBD2. V gave up 7 bases and J gave up 3 bases; unmatched junction bases: 8. CDR3 length equals 15 residues. CDR1 is SGHRS, CDR2 YFSETQ, per germline.

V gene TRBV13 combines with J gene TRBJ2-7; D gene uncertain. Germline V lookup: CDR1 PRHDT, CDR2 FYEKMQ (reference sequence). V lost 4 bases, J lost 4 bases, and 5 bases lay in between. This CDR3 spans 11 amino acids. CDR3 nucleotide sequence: TGTGCCAGCAGCTCCAATTACGAGCAGTACTTC. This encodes CASSSNYEQYF.